Each of the 15 T cell receptor beta chains below was sequenced from the same sample in a study of cytomegalovirus exposure and HLA in healthy donors. Use of 60 Vbeta and 13 Jbeta primers characterized the PCR. This table comes from immunoSEQ multiplex PCR, and its TCRdb copy is limited to in-frame clones, with some not included. The sample includes 210,000 or so clones, about 75% of them seen just once. Material for sequencing was PBMCs. All receptors come from a young man in good health and CMV-seronegative.

The chain combines TRBV6-4 with TRBJ1-1; 8 bases align to TRBD1. Trimming at V came to 7 bases and at J to 0 bases, leaving 10 bases not matched to a gene. Looked up from germline, CDR1 is MRHNA and CDR2 is SNTAGT. The CDR3 covers 16 residues. CDR3 nucleotide sequence: TGTGCCAGCACCCACTCAGGGGGCCAAATGAACACTGAAGCTTTCTTT. Translating it yields CASTHSGGQMNTEAFF.

V gene TRBV19 combines with J gene TRBJ1-1; tentatively, D is TRBD1 (6 bases). V was pared by 4 bases and J by 5 bases, with 23 bases between. Germline lookup yields CDR1 LNHDA and CDR2 SQIVND (reference sequence). This CDR3 has 17 amino acids. CDR3 in amino acids: CASSKPPFVGGRTEAFF. The CDR3, as DNA: TGTGCCAGTAGTAAGCCCCCCTTCGTAGGGGGAAGGACTGAAGCTTTCTTT.

Turning to this clone: This specimen includes other DNA sequences encoding the same CDR3. The rearrangement joins TRBV29-1 to TRBJ2-7; the D is unclear. With 6 bases removed from V and 0 bases from J, the gap between germline ends came to 6 bases. This CDR3 spans 11 amino acids. Germline CDR1 is SQVTM and CDR2 is ANQGSEA. In DNA form, the CDR3 reads TGCAGCGTCGGCGGCTCCTACGAGCAGTACTTC. It yields the protein CSVGGSYEQYF.

This clone occurred a few times. The chain links TRBV6-6 to TRBJ1-1; TRBD1 is a possible D gene (6 bases). With 8 bases removed from V and 11 bases from J, the gap between germline ends came to 15 bases. The CDR3 is 11 residues long. The germline gives CDR1 MNHNY, CDR2 SVGAGI (reference sequence). CDR3 nucleotide sequence: TGTGCCAGCTTAACCGGGACAAGTGCTTTCTTT. It is translated as CASLTGTSAFF.

This chain joins TRBV30 and TRBJ1-6; D possibly corresponds to TRBD1 (6 bases). There are 16 residues in the CDR3. From germline, CDR1 is GTSNPN and CDR2 SVGIG (reference sequence). V was pared by 1 base and J by 7 bases, with 17 bases between. The CDR3: CAWSARWAGENSPLHF. In nucleotides, the CDR3 is TGTGCCTGGAGTGCCCGGTGGGCAGGGGAAAATTCACCCCTCCACTTT.

The chain recombines TRBV4-2 with TRBJ2-7; D is ambiguous. The germline V gene has CDR1 LGHNA and CDR2 YNFKEQ. The CDR3 consists of 15 residues. V was shortened by 1 base and J by 1 base, with 11 bases between the two germline ends. The CDR3 nucleotides are TGTGCCAGCAGCCAAGGGCAAGTACCTTCCTACGAGCAGTACTTC. This sequence encodes CASSQGQVPSYEQYF.

The chain uses TRBV11-2 and TRBJ1-1; D call uncertain. The V gene's germline CDR1 is SGHAT and CDR2 FQNNGV. V dropped 3 bases and J dropped 1 base, with 6 bases sitting between them. This CDR3 has 13 residues. As DNA, the CDR3 is TGTGCCAGCAGCTTCGGGGAGAACACTGAAGCTTTCTTT. This sequence encodes CASSFGENTEAFF.

V and J are TRBV14 and TRBJ2-7, with 9 positions matching TRBD1. The CDR3 has 15 amino acids. Germline V CDR1 and CDR2: SGHDN, FVKESK. V dropped 4 bases and J dropped 1; count of bases not matched to a gene: 5. The CDR3 nucleotides are TGTGCCAGCAGCCCGGGACAGGGATCTTCCTACGAGCAGTACTTC. Translated, it gives CASSPGQGSSYEQYF.

This chain uses TRBV6-1 with TRBJ1-2; D remains unclear. CDR1 MNHNS and CDR2 SASEGT come from the germline V gene. CDR3 length equals 14 residues. V lost 7 bases and J 5 bases, leaving 17 bases between the germline ends. As DNA, the CDR3 is TGTGCCAGCAACAAGGAGCCGCATGGGTATGGCTACACCTTC. The encoded protein is CASNKEPHGYGYTF.

The rearrangement links TRBV28 to TRBJ1-1; no clear D gene. The germline CDR1 and CDR2 sequences are MDHEN and SYDVKM. The CDR3 has 12 amino acids. Trimming removed 7 bases from V and 6 bases from J, with 12 bases in between. CDR3 loop: CASKNRAPEAFF. DNA of the CDR3: TGTGCCAGCAAAAACCGCGCCCCTGAAGCTTTCTTT.

The table lists this clone with a count of one. The chain is built from TRBV7-8 and TRBJ1-6; 8 nucleotides align to TRBD1. Trimming at V came to 4 bases and at J to 11 bases, leaving 4 bases not matched to a gene. The CDR3 consists of 13 residues. CDR1 SGHVS and CDR2 FQNEAQ come from the germline V gene. The CDR3 sequence: CASSSGGIAPLHF. CDR3 in DNA: TGTGCCAGCAGCTCAGGGGGCATTGCACCCCTCCACTTT.

The chain carries TRBV9 and TRBJ1-5, with 7 bases matching TRBD1. Germline CDR1 reads SGDLS; CDR2 reads YYNGEE. V trimming: 0 bases; J trimming: 2 bases; junction bases outside the gene matches: 5. The CDR3 consists of 16 residues. CDR3 region: CASSVGGTGGNQPQHF. CDR3 nucleotide sequence: TGTGCCAGCAGCGTAGGAGGAACAGGGGGCAATCAGCCCCAGCATTTT.

The chain employs TRBV7-9 and TRBJ2-1, with 10 bases identical to TRBD2. Unmatched junction bases numbered 11, after V lost 5 bases and J lost 7 bases. Looked up from germline, CDR1 is SEHNR and CDR2 is FQNEAQ (reference sequence). The CDR3 sequence is 16 residues long. In DNA form, the CDR3 reads TGTGCCAGCAGCAACTTGAAAGGACTAGCGGCGAATGAGCAGTTCTTC. Protein: CASSNLKGLAANEQFF.

This rearrangement joins TRBV10-2 to TRBJ2-3; D is unresolved. Germline CDR1 WSHSY, CDR2 SAAADI. The CDR3 loop spans 15 amino acids. Deletions cut 0 bases from V and 2 bases from J, with 9 bases between. The CDR3 region is CASSESGSLTDTQYF. The CDR3 DNA is TGCGCCAGCAGTGAGTCGGGCAGCCTCACAGATACGCAGTATTTT.

This rearrangement joins TRBV7-8 to TRBJ1-1; 7 nucleotides match TRBD1. Germline loops: CDR1 SGHVS, CDR2 FQNEAQ. J lost 6 bases, V lost 3 bases, and 4 bases had no gene match. The CDR3 totals 13 residues. CDR3 residues: CASSLDRKAEAFF. For the CDR3, the DNA is TGTGCCAGCAGCTTGGACAGGAAAGCTGAAGCTTTCTTT.